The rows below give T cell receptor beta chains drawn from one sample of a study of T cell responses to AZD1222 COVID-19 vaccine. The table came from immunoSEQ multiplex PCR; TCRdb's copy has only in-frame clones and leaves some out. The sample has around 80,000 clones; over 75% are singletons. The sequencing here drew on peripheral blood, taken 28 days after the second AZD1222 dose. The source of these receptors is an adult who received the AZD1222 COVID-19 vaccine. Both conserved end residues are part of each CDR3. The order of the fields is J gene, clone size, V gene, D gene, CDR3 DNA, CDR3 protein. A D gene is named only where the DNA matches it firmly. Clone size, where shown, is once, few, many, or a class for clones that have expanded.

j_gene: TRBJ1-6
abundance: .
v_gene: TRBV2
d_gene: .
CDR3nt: TGTGCCAGCGGACGGTCCAATTCACCCCTCCACTTT
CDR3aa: CASGRSNSPLHF

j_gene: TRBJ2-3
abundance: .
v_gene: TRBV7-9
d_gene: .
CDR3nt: TGTGCCAGCAGCTTTGGATCCTCCACAGATACGCAGTATTTT
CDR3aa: CASSFGSSTDTQYF

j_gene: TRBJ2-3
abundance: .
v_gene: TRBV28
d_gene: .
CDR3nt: TGTGCCAGCAGCACCCCCTCGTTGGATACGCAGTATTTT
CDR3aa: CASSTPSLDTQYF

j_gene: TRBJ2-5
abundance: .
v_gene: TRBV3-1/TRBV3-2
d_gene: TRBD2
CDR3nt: TGTGCCAGCAGCCAAGGGCCGGGAGGGATTGGAGAGACCCAGTACTTC
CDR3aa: CASSQGPGGIGETQYF

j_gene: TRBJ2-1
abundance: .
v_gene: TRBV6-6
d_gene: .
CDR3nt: TGTGCCAGCAGTTATCCCAAAGATGAGCAGTTCTTC
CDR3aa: CASSYPKDEQFF

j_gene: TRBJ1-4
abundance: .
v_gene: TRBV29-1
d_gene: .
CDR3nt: TGCAGCGTTGAAATCACAACTAATGAAAAACTGTTTTTT
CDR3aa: CSVEITTNEKLFF

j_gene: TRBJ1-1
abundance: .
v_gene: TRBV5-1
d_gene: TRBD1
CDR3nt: TGCGCCAGCAGCCGGACAGGGGGCCTAGCTTTCTTT
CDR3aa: CASSRTGGLAFF

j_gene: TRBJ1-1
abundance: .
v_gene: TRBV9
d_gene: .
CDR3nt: TGTGCCAGCAGCTCCCTTCTGGCACTGAACACTGAAGCTTTCTTT
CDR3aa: CASSSLLALNTEAFF

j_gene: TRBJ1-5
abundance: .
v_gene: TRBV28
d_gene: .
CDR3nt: TGTGCCAGCAGTTTTCTCACAGCCGATAATAGCAATCAGCCCCAGCATTTT
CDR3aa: CASSFLTADNSNQPQHF

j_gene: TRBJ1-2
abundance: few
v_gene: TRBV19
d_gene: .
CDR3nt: TGTGCCAGTAGTAGGCAGGGCAACTATGGCTACACCTTC
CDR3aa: CASSRQGNYGYTF

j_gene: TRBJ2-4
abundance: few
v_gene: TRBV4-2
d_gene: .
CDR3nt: TGTGCCAGCAGCCAAGATGGGGGGCGAGGGGAAGGAAAAAACATTCAGTACTTC
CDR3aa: CASSQDGGRGEGKNIQYF

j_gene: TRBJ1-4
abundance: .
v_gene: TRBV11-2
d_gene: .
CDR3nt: TGTGCCAGCAGCTCCTCGGGGCGGCCTAATGAAAAACTGTTTTTT
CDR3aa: CASSSSGRPNEKLFF

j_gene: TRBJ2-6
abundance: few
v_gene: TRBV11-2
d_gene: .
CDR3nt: TGTGCCAGCAGCTTAGCTGGGCGCTTTGCTGGGGCCAACGTCCTGACTTTC
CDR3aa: CASSLAGRFAGANVLTF

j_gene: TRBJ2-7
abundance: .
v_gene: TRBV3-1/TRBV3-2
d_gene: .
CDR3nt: TGTGCCAGCAGCCAAAGGGCCATCAAGGCCTACGAGCAGTACTTC
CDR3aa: CASSQRAIKAYEQYF

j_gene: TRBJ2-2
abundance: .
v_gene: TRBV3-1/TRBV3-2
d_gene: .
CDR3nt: TGTGCCAGCAGCCAAGTTGTTCAAGGGGGGGCCACCGGGGAGCTGTTTTTT
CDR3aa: CASSQVVQGGATGELFF